What follows are 6 T cell receptor beta chains derived from one specimen sequenced in a study of blood T cells in healthy people across ages. Primed by a sample-barcoded 5' primer and a J-beta primer mix, a second PCR proceeded for about 6 to 12 cycles. TCRdb re-called the 5' RACE reads through MiXCR, storing one row per CDR3 protein. The sample gives roughly 2 million distinct CDR3 sequences, around 48% of which show up once; around 2.1% is in the top ten. The specimen was blood. The receptor source for this set is a woman between 40 and 50 years old in good health.

V gene TRBV7-8 combines with J gene TRBJ1-1; TRBD1 matches 9 bases. Per the germline V gene, CDR1 is SGHVS and CDR2 is FQNEAQ. V lost 4 bases and J lost 1; bases outside the gene matches: 16. The CDR3 covers 19 residues. The CDR3 loop is CASSSPALTGGSANTEAFF. The CDR3 region has the DNA TGTGCCAGCAGCTCTCCTGCTCTTACAGGGGGCTCCGCGAACACTGAAGCTTTCTTT.

The chain combines TRBV7-2 with TRBJ2-1, with 9 positions matching TRBD2. The end of the DNA is better explained by TRBJ2-7, so the J call may be wrong. Germline V gene lookup returns CDR1 SGHTA and CDR2 FQGNSA. This CDR3 has 17 residues. The CDR3 sequence: CASSLEAGGRANNEQYF. CDR3 sequence (DNA): TGTGCCAGCAGCTTAGAGGCGGGGGGGCGAGCCAACAATGAGCAGTACTTC.

This clonotype showed up just a few times. Here the CDR3 DNA reads TGTGCCACCAGCAGAGCGACCGGGACAGGGGACATTCAGTACTTC. Translated, it gives CATSRATGTGDIQYF. The chain uses TRBV15 and TRBJ2-4; 10 nucleotides match TRBD1. Germline values: CDR1 LNHNV, CDR2 YYDKDF (reference sequence). Trimming at V came to 1 base and at J to 8 bases, leaving 5 bases not matched to a gene. The CDR3 runs to 15 residues.

The genes are TRBV14 and TRBJ1-2, with 7 nucleotides matching TRBD1. The trim removed 6 bases at V and 8 bases at J, leaving 15 bases unmatched. CDR3 length: 15 amino acids. CDR1 and CDR2 from the germline V gene are SGHDN and FVKESK. The CDR3 bases are TGTGCCAGCAGTGGAGAGACAGGGAACTTCAGAGGCTACACCTTC. Its protein product is CASSGETGNFRGYTF. The whole variable domain, remainder taken from reference TRBV14 and TRBJ1-2, is EAGVTQFPSHSVIEKGQTVTLRCDPISGHDNLYWYRRVMGKEIKFLLHFVKESKQDESGMPNNRFLAERTGGTYSTLKVQPAELEDSGVYFCASSGETGNFRGYTFGSGTRLTVV.

This clonotype has only one observation. The CDR3: CASSLDFVRRGGSTDTQYF. CDR3 nucleotides: TGCGCCAGCAGCTTGGACTTTGTTAGGCGGGGGGGTAGCACAGATACGCAGTATTTT. The gene calls are TRBV5-1 and TRBJ2-3; 9 bases are a match to TRBD2. The ends lost 0 bases at V and 0 bases at J; junction bases unmatched: 11. Germline V gives CDR1 SGHRS, CDR2 YFSETQ. The length of the CDR3 is 19 residues.

As regards this clonotype: Compared with germline, one end of the junction differs, possibly owing to a read error. The rearrangement links TRBV7-2 to TRBJ1-1; D perhaps matches TRBD1 (5 bases). The CDR3 sequence is 15 residues long. Germline loops: CDR1 SGHTA, CDR2 FQGNSA. The CDR3 here is CAGSLPLGANTEAFF. In DNA, the CDR3 is TGTGCCGGCAGCCTTCCTCTAGGGGCGAACACTGAAGCTTTCTTT.